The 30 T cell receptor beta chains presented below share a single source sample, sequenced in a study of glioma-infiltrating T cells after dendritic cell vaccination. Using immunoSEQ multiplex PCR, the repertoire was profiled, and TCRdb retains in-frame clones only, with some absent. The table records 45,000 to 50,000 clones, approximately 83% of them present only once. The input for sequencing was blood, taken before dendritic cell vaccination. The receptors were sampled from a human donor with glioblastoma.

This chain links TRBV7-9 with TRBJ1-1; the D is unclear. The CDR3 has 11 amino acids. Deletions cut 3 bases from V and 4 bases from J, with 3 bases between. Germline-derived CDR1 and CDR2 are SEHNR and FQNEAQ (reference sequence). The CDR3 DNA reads TGTGCCAGCAGCTTCGGCACTGAAGCTTTCTTT. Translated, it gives CASSFGTEAFF.

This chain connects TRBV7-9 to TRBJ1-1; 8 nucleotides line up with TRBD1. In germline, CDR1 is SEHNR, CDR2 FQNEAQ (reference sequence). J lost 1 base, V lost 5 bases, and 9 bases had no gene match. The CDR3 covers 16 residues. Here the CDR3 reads CASSHRGQGGNTEAFF. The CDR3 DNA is TGTGCCAGCAGCCATAGAGGACAGGGAGGGAACACTGAAGCTTTCTTT.

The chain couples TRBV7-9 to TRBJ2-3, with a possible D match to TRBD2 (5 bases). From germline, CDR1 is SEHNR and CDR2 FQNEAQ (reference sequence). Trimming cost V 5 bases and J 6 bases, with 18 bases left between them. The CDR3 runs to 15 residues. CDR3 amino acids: CASSHLREWVDTQYF. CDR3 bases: TGTGCCAGCAGCCACCTAAGGGAGTGGGTGGATACGCAGTATTTT.

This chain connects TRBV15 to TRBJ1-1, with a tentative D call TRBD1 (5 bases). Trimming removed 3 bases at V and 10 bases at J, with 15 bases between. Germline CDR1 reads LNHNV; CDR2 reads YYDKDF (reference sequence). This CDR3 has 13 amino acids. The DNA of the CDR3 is TGTGCCACCAGCAGTCCGTCCCAGGGCACAGCTTTCTTT. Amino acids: CATSSPSQGTAFF.

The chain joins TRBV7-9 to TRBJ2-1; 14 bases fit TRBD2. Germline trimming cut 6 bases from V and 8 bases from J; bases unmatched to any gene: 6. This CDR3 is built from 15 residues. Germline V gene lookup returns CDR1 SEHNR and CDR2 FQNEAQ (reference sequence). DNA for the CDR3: TGTGCCAGCAGATTCGGGACTAGCGGGAGACATGAGCAGTTCTTC. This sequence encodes CASRFGTSGRHEQFF.

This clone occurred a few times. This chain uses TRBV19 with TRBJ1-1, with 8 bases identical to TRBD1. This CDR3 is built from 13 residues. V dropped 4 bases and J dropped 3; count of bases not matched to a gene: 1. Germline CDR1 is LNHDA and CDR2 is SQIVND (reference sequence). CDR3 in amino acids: CASSTGGYTEAFF. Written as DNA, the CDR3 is TGTGCCAGTAGTACAGGGGGCTACACTGAAGCTTTCTTT.

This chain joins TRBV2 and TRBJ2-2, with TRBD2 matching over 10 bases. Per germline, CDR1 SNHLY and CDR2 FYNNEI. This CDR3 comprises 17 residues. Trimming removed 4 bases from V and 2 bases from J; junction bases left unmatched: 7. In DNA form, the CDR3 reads TGTGCCAGCAGTGGTAGGCTAGCGGGAGTCAACACCGGGGAGCTGTTTTTT. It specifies CASSGRLAGVNTGELFF.

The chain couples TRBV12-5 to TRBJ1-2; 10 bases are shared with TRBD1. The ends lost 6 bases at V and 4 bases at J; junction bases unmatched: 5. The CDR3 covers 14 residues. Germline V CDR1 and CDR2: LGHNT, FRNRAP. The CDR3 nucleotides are TGTGCTAGTGGGACGGACAGGGGGGTCTATGGCTACACCTTC. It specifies CASGTDRGVYGYTF.

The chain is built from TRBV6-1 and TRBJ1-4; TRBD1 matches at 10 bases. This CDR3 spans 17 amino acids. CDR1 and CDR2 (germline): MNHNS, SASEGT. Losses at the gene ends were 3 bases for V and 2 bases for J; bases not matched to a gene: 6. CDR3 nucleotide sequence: TGTGCCAGCAGTGACGACAGGGGGCTTGTGACTAATGAAAAACTGTTTTTT. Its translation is CASSDDRGLVTNEKLFF.

CDR3 sequence: CAGHEREGPLYEQFF. Here the CDR3 DNA reads TGTGCCGGCCACGAGCGGGAGGGCCCTCTGTATGAGCAGTTCTTC. The chain employs TRBV6-1 and TRBJ2-1, with TRBD2 matching over 10 bases. Germline CDR1 MNHNS, CDR2 SASEGT. This CDR3 spans 15 amino acids. V shed 11 bases, J shed 8 bases, and the junction held 15 bases outside the gene matches.

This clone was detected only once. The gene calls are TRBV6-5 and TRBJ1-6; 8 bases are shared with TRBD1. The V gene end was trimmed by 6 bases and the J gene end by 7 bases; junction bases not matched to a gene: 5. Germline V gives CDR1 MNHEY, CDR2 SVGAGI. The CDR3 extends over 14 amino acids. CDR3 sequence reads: CASRRTGMNSPLHF. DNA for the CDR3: TGTGCCAGCAGAAGGACAGGGATGAATTCACCCCTCCACTTT.

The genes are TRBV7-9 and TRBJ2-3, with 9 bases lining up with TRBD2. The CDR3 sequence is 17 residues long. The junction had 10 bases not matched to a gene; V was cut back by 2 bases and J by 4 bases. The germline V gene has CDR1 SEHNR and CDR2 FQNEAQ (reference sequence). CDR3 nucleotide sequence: TGTGCCAGCAGCTTAAGAGGTAGCGGGAGTCGGGCAGATACGCAGTATTTT. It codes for CASSLRGSGSRADTQYF.

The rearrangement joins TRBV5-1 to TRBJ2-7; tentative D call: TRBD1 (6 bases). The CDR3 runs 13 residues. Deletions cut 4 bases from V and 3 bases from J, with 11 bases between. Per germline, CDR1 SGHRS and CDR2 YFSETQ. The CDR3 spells CASSLTGLYEQYF. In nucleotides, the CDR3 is TGCGCCAGCAGCCTGACAGGCCTCTACGAGCAGTACTTC.

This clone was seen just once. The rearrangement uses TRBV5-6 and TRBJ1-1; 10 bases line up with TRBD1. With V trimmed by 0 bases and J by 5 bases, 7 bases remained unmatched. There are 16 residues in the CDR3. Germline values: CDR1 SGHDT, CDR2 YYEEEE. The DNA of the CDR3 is TGTGCCAGCAGCTTGGGGACGGGACAGGGGATAACTGAAGCTTTCTTT. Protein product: CASSLGTGQGITEAFF.

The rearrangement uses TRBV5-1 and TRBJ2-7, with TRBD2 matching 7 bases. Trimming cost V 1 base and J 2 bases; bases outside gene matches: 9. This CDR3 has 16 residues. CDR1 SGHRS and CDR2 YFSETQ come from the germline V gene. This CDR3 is CASSLPAGVPTYEQYF. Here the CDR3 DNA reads TGCGCCAGCAGCTTGCCTGCGGGAGTACCTACCTACGAGCAGTACTTC.

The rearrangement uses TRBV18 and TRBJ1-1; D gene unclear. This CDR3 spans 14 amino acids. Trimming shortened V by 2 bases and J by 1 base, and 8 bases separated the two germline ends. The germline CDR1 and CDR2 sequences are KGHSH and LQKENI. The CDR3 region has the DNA TGTGCCAGCTCACCAATGGCGGAGAACACTGAAGCTTTCTTT. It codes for CASSPMAENTEAFF.

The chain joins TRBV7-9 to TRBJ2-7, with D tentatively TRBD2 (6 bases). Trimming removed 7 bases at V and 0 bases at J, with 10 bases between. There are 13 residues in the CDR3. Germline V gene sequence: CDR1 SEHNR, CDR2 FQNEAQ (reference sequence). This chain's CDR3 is CASNRDSSYEQYF. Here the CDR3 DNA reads TGTGCCAGCAACCGGGACTCCTCCTACGAGCAGTACTTC.

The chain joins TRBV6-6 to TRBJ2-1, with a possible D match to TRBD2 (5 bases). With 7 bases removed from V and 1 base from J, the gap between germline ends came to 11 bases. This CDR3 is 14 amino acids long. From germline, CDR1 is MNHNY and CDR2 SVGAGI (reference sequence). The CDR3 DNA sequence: TGTGCCAGCAAAACCGGGGATTCCTACAATGAGCAGTTCTTC. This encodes CASKTGDSYNEQFF.

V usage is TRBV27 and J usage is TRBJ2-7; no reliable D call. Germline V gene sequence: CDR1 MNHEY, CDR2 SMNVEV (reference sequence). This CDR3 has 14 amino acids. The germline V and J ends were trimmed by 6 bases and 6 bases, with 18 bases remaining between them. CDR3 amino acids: CASSLTVLRSEQYF. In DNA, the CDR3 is TGTGCCAGCAGCCTTACAGTTCTTAGAAGCGAGCAGTACTTC.

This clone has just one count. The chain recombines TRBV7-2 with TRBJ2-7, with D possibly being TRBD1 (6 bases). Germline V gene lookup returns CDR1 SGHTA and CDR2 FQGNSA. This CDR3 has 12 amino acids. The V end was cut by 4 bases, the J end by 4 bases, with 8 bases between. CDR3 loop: CASSWDNYEQYF. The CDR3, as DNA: TGTGCCAGCAGCTGGGACAATTACGAGCAGTACTTC. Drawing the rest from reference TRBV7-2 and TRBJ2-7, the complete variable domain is GAGVSQSPSNKVTEKGKDVELRCDPISGHTALYWYRQSLGQGLEFLIYFQGNSAPDKSGLPSDRFSAERTGGSVSTLTIQRTQQEDSAVYLCASSWDNYEQYFGPGTRLTVT.

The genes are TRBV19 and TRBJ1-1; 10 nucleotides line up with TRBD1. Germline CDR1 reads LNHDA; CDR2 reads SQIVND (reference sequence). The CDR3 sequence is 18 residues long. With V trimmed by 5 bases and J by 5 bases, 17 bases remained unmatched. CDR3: CASSPTGRRDRGSTEAFF. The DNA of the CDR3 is TGTGCCAGTAGTCCAACGGGTCGTCGGGACAGGGGTTCAACTGAAGCTTTCTTT.

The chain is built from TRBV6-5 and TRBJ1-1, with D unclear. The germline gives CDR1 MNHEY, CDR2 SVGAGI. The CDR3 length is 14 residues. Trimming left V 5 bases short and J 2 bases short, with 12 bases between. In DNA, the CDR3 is TGTGCCAGCAGTCCAAAGGGAGGCAACACTGAAGCTTTCTTT. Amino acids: CASSPKGGNTEAFF.

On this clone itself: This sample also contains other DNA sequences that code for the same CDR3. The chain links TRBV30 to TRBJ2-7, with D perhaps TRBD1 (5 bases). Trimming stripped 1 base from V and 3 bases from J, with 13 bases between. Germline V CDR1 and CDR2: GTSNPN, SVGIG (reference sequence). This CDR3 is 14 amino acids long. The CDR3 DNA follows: TGTGCCTGGAGTGAGGGGCTGGGATTCTACGAGCAGTACTTC. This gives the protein CAWSEGLGFYEQYF.

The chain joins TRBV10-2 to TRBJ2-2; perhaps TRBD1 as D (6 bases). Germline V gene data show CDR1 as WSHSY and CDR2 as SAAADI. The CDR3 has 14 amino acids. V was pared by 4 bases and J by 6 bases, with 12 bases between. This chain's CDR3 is CASSGKGVAGELFF. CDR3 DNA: TGCGCCAGCAGTGGGAAGGGGGTGGCCGGGGAGCTGTTTTTT.

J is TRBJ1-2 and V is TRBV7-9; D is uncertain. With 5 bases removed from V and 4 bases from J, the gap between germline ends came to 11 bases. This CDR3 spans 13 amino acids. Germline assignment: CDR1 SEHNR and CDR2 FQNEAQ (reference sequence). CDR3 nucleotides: TGTGCCAGCAGCAAAGACGGGATCTATGGCTACACCTTC. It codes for CASSKDGIYGYTF.

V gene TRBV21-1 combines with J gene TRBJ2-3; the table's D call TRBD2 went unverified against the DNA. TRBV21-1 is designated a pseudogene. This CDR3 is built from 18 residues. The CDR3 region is CASSKDDGGKRSTDTQYF. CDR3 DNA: TGTGCCAGCAGCAAAGATGACGGGGGAAAGCGCTCCACAGATACGCAGTATTTT.

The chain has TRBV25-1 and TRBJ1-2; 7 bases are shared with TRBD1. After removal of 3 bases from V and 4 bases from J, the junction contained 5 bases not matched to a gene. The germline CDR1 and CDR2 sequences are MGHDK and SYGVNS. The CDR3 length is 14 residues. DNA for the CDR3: TGTGCCAGCAGTGAGAGGGGGCGGGTCTATGGCTACACCTTC. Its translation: CASSERGRVYGYTF.

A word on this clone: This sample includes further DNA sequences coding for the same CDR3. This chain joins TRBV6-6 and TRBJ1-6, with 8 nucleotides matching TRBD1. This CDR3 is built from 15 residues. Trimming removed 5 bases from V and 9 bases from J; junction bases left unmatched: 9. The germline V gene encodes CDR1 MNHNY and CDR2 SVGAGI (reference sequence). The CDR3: CASSVDRGVRSPLHF. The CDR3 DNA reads TGTGCCAGCAGTGTCGACAGGGGAGTCCGTTCACCCCTCCACTTT.

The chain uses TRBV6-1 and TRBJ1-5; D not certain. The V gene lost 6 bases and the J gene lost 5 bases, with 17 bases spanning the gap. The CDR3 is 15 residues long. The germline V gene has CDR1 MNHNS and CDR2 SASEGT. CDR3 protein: CASSELGTDYQPQHF. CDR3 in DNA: TGTGCCAGCAGCGAGCTAGGAACGGATTATCAGCCCCAGCATTTT.

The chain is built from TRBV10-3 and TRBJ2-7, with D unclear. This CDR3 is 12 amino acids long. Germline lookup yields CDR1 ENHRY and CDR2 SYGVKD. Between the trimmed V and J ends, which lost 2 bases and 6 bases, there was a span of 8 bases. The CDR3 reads CAISEKSPEQYF. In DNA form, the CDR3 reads TGTGCCATCAGTGAGAAAAGCCCCGAGCAGTACTTC.